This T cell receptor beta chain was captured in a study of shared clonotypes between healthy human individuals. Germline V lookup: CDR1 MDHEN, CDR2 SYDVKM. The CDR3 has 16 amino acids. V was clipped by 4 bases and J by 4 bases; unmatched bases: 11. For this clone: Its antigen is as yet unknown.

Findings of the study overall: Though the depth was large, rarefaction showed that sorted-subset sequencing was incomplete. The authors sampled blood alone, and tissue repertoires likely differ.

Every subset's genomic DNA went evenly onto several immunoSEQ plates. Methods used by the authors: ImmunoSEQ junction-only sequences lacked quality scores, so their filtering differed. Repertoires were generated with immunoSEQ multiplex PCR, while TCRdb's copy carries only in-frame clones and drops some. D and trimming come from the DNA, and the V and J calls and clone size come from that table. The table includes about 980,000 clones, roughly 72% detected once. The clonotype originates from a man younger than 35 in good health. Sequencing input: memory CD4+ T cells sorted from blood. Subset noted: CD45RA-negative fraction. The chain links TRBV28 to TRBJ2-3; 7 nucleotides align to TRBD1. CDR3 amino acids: CASSSPLGQIPDTQYF. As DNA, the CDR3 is TGTGCCAGCAGTTCACCTTTGGGACAGATCCCAGATACGCAGTATTTT.